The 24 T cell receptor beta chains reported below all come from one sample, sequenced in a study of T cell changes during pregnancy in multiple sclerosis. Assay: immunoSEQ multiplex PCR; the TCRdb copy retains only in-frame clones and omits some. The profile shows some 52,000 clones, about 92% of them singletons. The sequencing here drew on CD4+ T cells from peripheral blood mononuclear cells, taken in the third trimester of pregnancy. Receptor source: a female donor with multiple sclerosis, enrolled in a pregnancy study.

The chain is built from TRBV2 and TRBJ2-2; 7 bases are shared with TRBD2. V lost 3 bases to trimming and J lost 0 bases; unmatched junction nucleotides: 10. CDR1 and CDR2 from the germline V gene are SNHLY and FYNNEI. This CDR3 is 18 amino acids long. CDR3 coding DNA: TGTGCCAGCAGTGAGGGAAGGCTAGCGGTCGCGAACACCGGGGAGCTGTTTTTT. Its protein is CASSEGRLAVANTGELFF.

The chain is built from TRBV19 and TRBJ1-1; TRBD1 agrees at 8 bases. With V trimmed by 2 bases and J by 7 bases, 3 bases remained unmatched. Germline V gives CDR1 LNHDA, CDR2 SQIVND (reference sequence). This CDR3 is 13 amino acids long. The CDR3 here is CASSITGGGEAFF. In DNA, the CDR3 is TGTGCCAGTAGTATAACAGGGGGAGGTGAAGCTTTCTTT.

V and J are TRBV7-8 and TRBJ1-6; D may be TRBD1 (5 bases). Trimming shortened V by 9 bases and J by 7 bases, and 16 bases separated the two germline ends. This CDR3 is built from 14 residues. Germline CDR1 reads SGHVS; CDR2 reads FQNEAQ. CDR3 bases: TGTGCCAGAACAAGACAGCTGGGCAATTCACCCCTCCACTTT. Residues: CARTRQLGNSPLHF. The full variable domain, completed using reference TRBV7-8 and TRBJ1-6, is GAGVSQSPRYKVAKRGQDVALRCDPISGHVSLFWYQQALGQGPEFLTYFQNEAQLDKSGLPSDRFFAERPEGSVSTLKIQRTQQEDSAVYLCARTRQLGNSPLHFGNGTRLTVT.

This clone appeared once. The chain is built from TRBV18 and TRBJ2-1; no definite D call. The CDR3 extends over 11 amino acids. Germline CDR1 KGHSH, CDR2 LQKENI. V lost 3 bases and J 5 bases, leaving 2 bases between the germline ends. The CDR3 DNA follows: TGTGCCAGCTCACCCGACAATGAGCAGTTCTTC. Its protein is CASSPDNEQFF.

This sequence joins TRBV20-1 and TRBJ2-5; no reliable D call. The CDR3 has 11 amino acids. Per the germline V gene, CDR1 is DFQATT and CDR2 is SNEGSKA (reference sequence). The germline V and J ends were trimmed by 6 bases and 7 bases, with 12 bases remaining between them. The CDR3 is CSAPIIGTQYF. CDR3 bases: TGCAGTGCCCCCATCATCGGGACCCAGTACTTC.

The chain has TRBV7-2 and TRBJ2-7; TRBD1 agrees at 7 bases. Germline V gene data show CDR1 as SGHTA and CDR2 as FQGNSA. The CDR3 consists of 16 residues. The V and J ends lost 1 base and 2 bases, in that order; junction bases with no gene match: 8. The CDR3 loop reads CASSLEMRTGPYEQYF. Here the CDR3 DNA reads TGTGCCAGCAGCTTAGAAATGAGGACAGGACCCTACGAGCAGTACTTC.

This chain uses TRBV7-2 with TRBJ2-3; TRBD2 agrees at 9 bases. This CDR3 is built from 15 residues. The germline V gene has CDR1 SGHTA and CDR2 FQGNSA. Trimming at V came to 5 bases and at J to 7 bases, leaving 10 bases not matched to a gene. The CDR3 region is CASSPGAGGPHTQYF. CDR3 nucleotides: TGTGCCAGCAGCCCAGGGGCGGGGGGGCCACATACGCAGTATTTT.

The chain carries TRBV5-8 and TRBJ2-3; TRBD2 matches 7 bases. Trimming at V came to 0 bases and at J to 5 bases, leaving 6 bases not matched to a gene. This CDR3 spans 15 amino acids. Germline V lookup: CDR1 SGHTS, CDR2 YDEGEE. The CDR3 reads CASSLELRGKDTQYF. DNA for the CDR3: TGTGCCAGCAGCTTGGAGTTGCGGGGGAAAGATACGCAGTATTTT.

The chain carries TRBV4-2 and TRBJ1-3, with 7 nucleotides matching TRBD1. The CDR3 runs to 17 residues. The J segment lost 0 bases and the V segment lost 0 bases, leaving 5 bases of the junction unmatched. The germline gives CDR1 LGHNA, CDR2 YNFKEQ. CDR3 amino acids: CASSQEIQGVSGNTIYF. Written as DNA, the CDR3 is TGTGCCAGCAGCCAAGAGATTCAGGGGGTCTCTGGAAACACCATATATTTT.

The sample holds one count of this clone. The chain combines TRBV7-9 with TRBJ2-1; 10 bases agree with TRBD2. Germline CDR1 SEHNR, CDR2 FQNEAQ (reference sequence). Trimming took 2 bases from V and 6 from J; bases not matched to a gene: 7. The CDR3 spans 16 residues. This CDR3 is CASSLFLAGASNEQFF. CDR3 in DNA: TGTGCCAGCAGCTTATTCCTAGCGGGGGCTTCCAATGAGCAGTTCTTC.

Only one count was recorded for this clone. CDR3 DNA sequence: TGCGCCAGCAGCTTCACCGGGACAGGGGGATTTGATACGCAGTATTTT. Protein sequence: CASSFTGTGGFDTQYF. J is TRBJ2-3 and V is TRBV5-1; TRBD1 matches at 11 bases. Germline V lookup: CDR1 SGHRS, CDR2 YFSETQ. The CDR3 has 16 residues. J lost 6 bases, V lost 2 bases, and 8 bases had no gene match. Full variable domain (missing parts from reference TRBV5-1 and TRBJ2-3): KAGVTQTPRYLIKTRGQQVTLSCSPISGHRSVSWYQQTPGQGLQFLFEYFSETQRNKGNFPGRFSGRQFSNSRSEMNVSTLELGDSALYLCASSFTGTGGFDTQYFGPGTRLTVL.

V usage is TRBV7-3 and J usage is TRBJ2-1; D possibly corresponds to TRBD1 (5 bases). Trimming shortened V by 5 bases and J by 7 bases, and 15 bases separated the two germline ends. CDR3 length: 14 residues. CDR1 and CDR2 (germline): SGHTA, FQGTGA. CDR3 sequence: CASSPLGSGNEQFF. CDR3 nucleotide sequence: TGTGCCAGCAGCCCCCTCGGGTCAGGGAATGAGCAGTTCTTC.

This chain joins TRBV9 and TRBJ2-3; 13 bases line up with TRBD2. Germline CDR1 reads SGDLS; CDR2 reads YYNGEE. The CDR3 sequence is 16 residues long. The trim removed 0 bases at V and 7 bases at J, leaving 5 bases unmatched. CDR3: CASSVATSGGFNTQYF. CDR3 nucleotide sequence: TGTGCCAGCAGCGTAGCGACTAGCGGGGGGTTTAATACGCAGTATTTT.

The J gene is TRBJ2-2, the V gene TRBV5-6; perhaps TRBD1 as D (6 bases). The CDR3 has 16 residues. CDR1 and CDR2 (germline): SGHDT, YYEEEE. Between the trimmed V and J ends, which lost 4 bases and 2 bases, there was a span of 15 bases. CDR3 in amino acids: CASSPIDRPNTGELFF. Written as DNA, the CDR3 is TGTGCCAGCAGCCCCATTGACAGGCCTAACACCGGGGAGCTGTTTTTT.

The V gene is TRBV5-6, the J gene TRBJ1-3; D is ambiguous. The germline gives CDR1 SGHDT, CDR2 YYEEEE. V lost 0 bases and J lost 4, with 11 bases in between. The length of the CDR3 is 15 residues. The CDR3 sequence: CASSLDPAAGNTIYF. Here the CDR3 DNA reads TGTGCCAGCAGCTTGGATCCTGCAGCGGGAAACACCATATATTTT.

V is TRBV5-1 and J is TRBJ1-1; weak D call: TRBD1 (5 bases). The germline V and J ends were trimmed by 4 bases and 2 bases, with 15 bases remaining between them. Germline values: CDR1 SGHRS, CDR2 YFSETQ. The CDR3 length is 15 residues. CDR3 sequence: CASSPNRMTNTEAFF. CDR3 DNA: TGCGCCAGCAGCCCAAACAGGATGACTAACACTGAAGCTTTCTTT. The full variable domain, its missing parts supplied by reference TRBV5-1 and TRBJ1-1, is KAGVTQTPRYLIKTRGQQVTLSCSPISGHRSVSWYQQTPGQGLQFLFEYFSETQRNKGNFPGRFSGRQFSNSRSEMNVSTLELGDSALYLCASSPNRMTNTEAFFGQGTRLTVV.

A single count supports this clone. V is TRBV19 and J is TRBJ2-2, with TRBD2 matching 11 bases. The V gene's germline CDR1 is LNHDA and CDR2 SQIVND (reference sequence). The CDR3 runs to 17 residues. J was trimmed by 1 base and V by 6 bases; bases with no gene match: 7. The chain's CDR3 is CASRRTGLAGNTGELFF. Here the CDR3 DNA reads TGTGCCAGTAGAAGGACCGGACTAGCGGGGAACACCGGGGAGCTGTTTTTT.

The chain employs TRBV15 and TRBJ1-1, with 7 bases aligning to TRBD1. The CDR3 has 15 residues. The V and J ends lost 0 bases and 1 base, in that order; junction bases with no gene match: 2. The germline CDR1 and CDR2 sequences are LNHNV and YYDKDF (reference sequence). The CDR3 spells CATSRDRTGNTEAFF. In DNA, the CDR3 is TGTGCCACCAGCAGAGATAGGACAGGGAACACTGAAGCTTTCTTT.

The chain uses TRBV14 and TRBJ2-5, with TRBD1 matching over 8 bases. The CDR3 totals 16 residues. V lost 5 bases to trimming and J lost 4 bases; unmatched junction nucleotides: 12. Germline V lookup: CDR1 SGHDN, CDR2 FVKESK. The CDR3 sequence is CASSARTGKVRETQYF. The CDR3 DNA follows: TGTGCCAGCAGCGCTCGGACAGGGAAAGTTCGAGAGACCCAGTACTTC. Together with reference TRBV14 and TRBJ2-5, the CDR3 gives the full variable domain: EAGVTQFPSHSVIEKGQTVTLRCDPISGHDNLYWYRRVMGKEIKFLLHFVKESKQDESGMPNNRFLAERTGGTYSTLKVQPAELEDSGVYFCASSARTGKVRETQYFGPGTRLLVL.

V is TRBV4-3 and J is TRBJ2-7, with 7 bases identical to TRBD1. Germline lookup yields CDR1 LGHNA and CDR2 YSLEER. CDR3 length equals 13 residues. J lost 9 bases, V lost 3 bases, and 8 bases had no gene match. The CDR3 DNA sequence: TGCGCCAGCAGCCAGTCCACAGGGGATAGGCAGTACTTC. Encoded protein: CASSQSTGDRQYF.

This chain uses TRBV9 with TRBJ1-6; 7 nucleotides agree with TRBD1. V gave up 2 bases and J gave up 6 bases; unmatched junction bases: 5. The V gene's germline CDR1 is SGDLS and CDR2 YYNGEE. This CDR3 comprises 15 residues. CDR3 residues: CASSVTGALNSPLHF. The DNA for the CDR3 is TGTGCCAGCAGCGTCACAGGGGCGCTTAATTCACCCCTCCACTTT.

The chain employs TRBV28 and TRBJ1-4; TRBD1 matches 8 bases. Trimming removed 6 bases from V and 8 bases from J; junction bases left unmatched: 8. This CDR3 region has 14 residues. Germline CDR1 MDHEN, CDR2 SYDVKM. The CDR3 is CASSSDRGEEKLFF. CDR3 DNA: TGTGCCAGCAGCTCAGACAGGGGAGAGGAAAAACTGTTTTTT.

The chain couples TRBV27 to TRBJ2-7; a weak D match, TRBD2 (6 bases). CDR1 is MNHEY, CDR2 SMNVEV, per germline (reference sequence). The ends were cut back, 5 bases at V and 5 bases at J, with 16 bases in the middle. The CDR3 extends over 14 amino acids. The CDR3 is CASSLSGLPNEQYF. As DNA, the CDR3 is TGTGCCAGCAGTCTCTCGGGACTCCCCAACGAGCAGTACTTC.

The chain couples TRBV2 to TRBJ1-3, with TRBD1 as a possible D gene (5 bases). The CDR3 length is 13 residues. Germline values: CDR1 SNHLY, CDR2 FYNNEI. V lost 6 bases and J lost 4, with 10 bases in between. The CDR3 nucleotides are TGTGCCAGCAGGCGCGGGGACGGAAACACCATATATTTT. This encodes CASRRGDGNTIYF.